This is a list of T cell receptor beta chains from one sample in a study of neurological immune-mediated disorders. Via MiXCR, TCRdb re-called the 5' RACE reads, giving one row per CDR3 protein. The sample has some 47,000 distinct CDR3 sequences, under 25% seen once. Sequencing was performed on PBMCs. These receptors were collected from a man aged 55 to 69 with HTLV-1-associated myelopathy (HAM/TSP). Each CDR3 is given with its conserved first and last residue. The D gene is left open where the match is weak. Clone size, where shown, is once, few, many, or a class for clones that have expanded.

D gene	clone size	J gene	V gene	CDR3 DNA	CDR3 protein
-	many	TRBJ1-5	TRBV20-1	TGCAGTGCTAGAGTAGGAGCAGGAATAAGCAATCAGCCCCAGCATTTT	CSARVGAGISNQPQHF
TRBD1	many	TRBJ1-6	TRBV27	TGTGCCAGCACCACTCTTTACCCAGGGGGAAATAATTCACCCCTCCACTTT	CASTTLYPGGNNSPLHF
-	few	TRBJ2-2	TRBV25-1	TGTGCCAGCAGTGAATATCCAGGGGCAGGGACCGGGGAGCTGTTTTTT	CASSEYPGAGTGELFF
-	many	TRBJ2-1	TRBV20-1	TGCAGTGCCAGACCACTTTACAGCTCCTACAATGAGCAGTTCTTC	CSARPLYSSYNEQFF
-	-	TRBJ2-3	TRBV2	TGTGCCTGCAGTGAAGGCAACCGTGGCACAGATACGCAGTATTTT	CACSEGNRGTDTQYF
-	many	TRBJ2-1	TRBV5-8	TGTGCCAACAGCCCTTACGGGGAGTACAATGAGCAGTTCTTC	CANSPYGEYNEQFF
TRBD1	-	TRBJ2-2	TRBV11-2	TGTGCCAGCAGCTTTGCACCGGGACAGACCACCGGGGAGCTGTTTTTT	CASSFAPGQTTGELFF
-	many	TRBJ2-5	TRBV7-9	TGTGCCAGCAGCTTTTACCGGCTACAAACAGAAGAGACCCAGTACTTC	CASSFYRLQTEETQYF
TRBD2	-	TRBJ2-2	TRBV5-1	TGCGCCAGCAGCTTTCGCGGGAGCGGGGACACCGGGGAGCTGTTTTTT	CASSFRGSGDTGELFF
-	-	TRBJ2-3	TRBV20-1	TGCAGTGCTATATACGGGGAGTGGACGCAGTATTTT	CSAIYGEWTQYF
-	many	TRBJ2-5	TRBV29-1	TGCAGCGTTCCACAAGAGACCCAGTACTTC	CSVPQETQYF
TRBD1	many	TRBJ2-1	TRBV5-1	TGCGCCAGCAGCCCCGGACAGGGGGCGAGGCAGTTCTTC	CASSPGQGARQFF
TRBD1	many	TRBJ1-2	TRBV6-1	TGTGCCAGCAGTGAAAATCAGGGGGCGGCATATGGCTACACCTTC	CASSENQGAAYGYTF
TRBD1	many	TRBJ2-7	TRBV5-1	TGCGCCAGCAGCTCGGGACAGGGGGACTACGAGCAGTACTTC	CASSSGQGDYEQYF
-	-	TRBJ1-1	TRBV7-2	TGTGCCAGCAGCTTCAACGGGCGGGGCACTGAAGCTTTCTTT	CASSFNGRGTEAFF
TRBD1	few	TRBJ1-1	TRBV7-6	TGTGCCAGCAGCCAACGGACAGGGGTGAACACTGAAGCTTTCTTT	CASSQRTGVNTEAFF
-	once	TRBJ2-3	TRBV7-2	TGTGCCAGCAGCTTAGAACGATATACGCAGTATTTT	CASSLERYTQYF
-	many	TRBJ1-1	TRBV29-1	TGCAGCGTTAAAGGGCTGAACACTGAAGCTTTCTTT	CSVKGLNTEAFF
TRBD1	many	TRBJ1-4	TRBV5-1	TGCGCCAGCAGCGCTTCAGGGACAGACAATGAAAAACTGTTTTTT	CASSASGTDNEKLFF
-	many	TRBJ2-1	TRBV12-3/TRBV12-4	TGTGCCAGCAGCCGCGGCGGGACAGCATACAATGAGCAGTTCTTC	CASSRGGTAYNEQFF
-	-	TRBJ2-1	TRBV7-9	TGTGCCAGCAGCTTAACAGGAGGCCCGGGATCCGTGCAGTTCTTT	CASSLTGGPGSVQFF
-	-	TRBJ2-5	TRBV21-1	TGTGCCAGCAGCAATACCCCCGCGGGACAGGGCCAAGAGACCCAGTACTTC	CASSNTPAGQGQETQYF
TRBD1	many	TRBJ1-2	TRBV7-8	TGTGCCAGCAGCTTCAGGGGGCGCGACTATGGCTACACCTTC	CASSFRGRDYGYTF
-	many	TRBJ2-1	TRBV27	TGTGCCACCTCGACAGCTCTAGGTTTCTACAATGAGCAGTTCTTC	CATSTALGFYNEQFF
-	many	TRBJ2-7	TRBV10-2	TGCGCCAGTTCGCGACAGTACGAGCAGTACTTC	CASSRQYEQYF
TRBD2	many	TRBJ2-1	TRBV7-2	TGTGCCAGCAGCCCAGGGACTAGCGGGCTAAGGCTCTTC	CASSPGTSGLRLF
-	many	TRBJ1-1	TRBV12-3/TRBV12-4	TGTGCCAGCAGTCAGGGAGGGGGGACTGAAGCTTTCTTT	CASSQGGGTEAFF
-	many	TRBJ2-4	TRBV15	TGTGCCACCAGCACAACTGGACAATTAGCCAAAAACATTCAGTACTTC	CATSTTGQLAKNIQYF
-	many	TRBJ2-3	TRBV7-3	TGTGCCAGCAGCCAAAGTGGTGGGGGAGATACGCAGTATTTT	CASSQSGGGDTQYF
TRBD2	-	TRBJ2-1	TRBV11-2	TGTGCCAGCAGCTTTGTCCCCGGGGGGTATGAGCAGTTCTTC	CASSFVPGGYEQFF
-	many	TRBJ2-1	TRBV5-5	TGTGCCAGCACCTACCAGGCGGAGGTTAATGAGCAGTTCTTC	CASTYQAEVNEQFF
-	many	TRBJ2-5	TRBV24-1	TGTGCCACCAGTGACCCCGGTACTCGGGACCAAGAGACCCAGTACTTC	CATSDPGTRDQETQYF
-	many	TRBJ2-1	TRBV12-3/TRBV12-4	TGTGCCAGCAGCCCAAGGGCTATAGACAATGAGCAGTTCTTC	CASSPRAIDNEQFF
-	many	TRBJ1-4	TRBV25-1	TGTGCCAGCAGGGACAGTGGTCTATCTAATGAAAAACTGTTTTTT	CASRDSGLSNEKLFF
TRBD2	many	TRBJ2-1	TRBV5-1	TGTGCCAGCAGCTTTAGGGAGCGGGAGGCCCATGAGCAGTTCTTC	CASSFREREAHEQFF
-	many	TRBJ2-1	TRBV11-2	TGTGCCAGCAGCTTGGGGGTTACCTACAATGAGCAGTTCTTC	CASSLGVTYNEQFF
-	many	TRBJ2-6	TRBV4-1	TGCGCCAGCAGCCCTAGCCCCCTCGGGGGCCCATCTGGGGCCAACGTCCTGACTTTC	CASSPSPLGGPSGANVLTF
TRBD2	many	TRBJ2-3	TRBV20-1	TGCAGTGCCGCACTAGCGTCTAGCACAGATACGCAGTATTTT	CSAALASSTDTQYF
TRBD2	many	TRBJ2-1	TRBV7-6	TGTGCCAGCAGCTTAGGGCGGACTAGCATTCCTGAGCAGTTCTTC	CASSLGRTSIPEQFF
-	many	TRBJ1-1	TRBV9	TGTGCCAGCAGCGTAGGGGGGGAATTTACTGAAGCTTTCTTT	CASSVGGEFTEAFF
-	many	TRBJ1-2	TRBV6-5	TGTGCCAGCAGTACCGAAGGGGGTTCTGGCTACACCTTC	CASSTEGGSGYTF
TRBD2	many	TRBJ2-2	TRBV20-1	TGCAGTGCTAGAGTTACCCATAGCGGGGAGAACACCGGGGAGCTGTTTTTT	CSARVTHSGENTGELFF
TRBD2	many	TRBJ2-1	TRBV5-1	TGCGCCAGCAGCTTGGACCTAGCGGCCGTTAGCTCCTACAATGAGCAGTTCTTC	CASSLDLAAVSSYNEQFF
TRBD2	many	TRBJ2-7	TRBV9	TGTGCCAGCAGCGATAGCGGGGATTCCTACGAGCAGTACTTC	CASSDSGDSYEQYF
-	many	TRBJ2-7	TRBV5-1	TGCGCCAGCAGCTTGACAGGCCTCTCCTACGAGCAGTACTTC	CASSLTGLSYEQYF
-	-	TRBJ2-3	TRBV20-1	TGCAGTGCTTTCGTTTGGGATCAGAAAGATACGCAGTATTTT	CSAFVWDQKDTQYF
TRBD1	many	TRBJ2-7	TRBV7-9	TGTGCCAGCAGCTTATTCGAGGGGGCTGCAACCTACGAGCAGTACTTC	CASSLFEGAATYEQYF
TRBD1	many	TRBJ1-2	TRBV6-5	TGTGCCAGCAGTTACTCTCGGACAGGGGGCTTCTATGGCTACACCTTC	CASSYSRTGGFYGYTF
TRBD2	many	TRBJ2-1	TRBV3-1	TGTGCCAGCAGCCAGCGGGAGCGATCCAATGAGCAGTTCTTC	CASSQRERSNEQFF
-	once	TRBJ1-1	TRBV19	TGTGCCAGTAGCGCTATGGGACATCCGGCTTTCTTT	CASSAMGHPAFF
-	many	TRBJ2-7	TRBV24-1	TGTGCCACCAGTGCAGAACCCGAGCAGTACTTC	CATSAEPEQYF